This T cell receptor beta chain was recovered during a study of early T cells in non-severe SARS-CoV-2 infection. Study-level background: The chains were unpaired, and the sequenced material was bulk RNA from unsorted whole blood.

The germline V gene has CDR1 LNHDA and CDR2 SQIVND (reference sequence). J gave up 3 bases and V 3 bases, and 11 bases lay outside the gene matches. The CDR3 covers 16 residues. Individually, cDNA molecules had unique molecular identifiers attached to them. TCRdb fed the 5' RACE reads into MiXCR, producing one record per CDR3 protein. There are around 58,000 distinct CDR3 sequences in the sample; roughly 7.8% occur only once, and roughly a tenth lies in the top ten. This clonotype was found a few times. Its antigen remains unidentified. Study results and caveats: The study's VDJdb matching favored anti-spike CD8 responses and missed private and CD4 specificities.

This receptor was identified in an adult who was a healthcare worker with PCR-confirmed SARS-CoV-2 infection or an uninfected control (not recorded which). The chain combines TRBV19 with TRBJ2-7, with TRBD1 matching 7 bases. Sequenced material: whole blood, taken at baseline. CDR3 in DNA: TGTGCCAGTAGTATCTGGACAGGCCAACACTTCTACGAGCAGTACTTC. This translates into CASSIWTGQHFYEQYF.